What follows are 20 T cell receptor beta chains derived from one specimen sequenced in a study of T cell repertoires in cytomegalovirus infection (dated by TCRdb to between 2019 and 2020). What this sample's treatment or condition label stands for: in vitro stimulation with specific CMV peptide epitopes to enrich CMV-specific T cells. The sequencer was an Illumina HiSeq 1500. TCRdb redid the processing of the public reads, applying fastp at Q25 and MiXCR, and retained in-frame beta chains. Entries are consolidated by CDR3 protein sequence, retaining the most common genes and DNA. Across this sample there are roughly 920,000 distinct CDR3 sequences, with approximately 31% seen only once. Around an eighth of the sample lies in the top ten. Their antigens remain unidentified. Sequenced material: cultured CD8+ T cells from PBMCs, taken from culture after CMV antigen stimulation. The receptors come from a human donor in good health (CMV status not recorded). Some clones in this sample may be carry-over from other donors' samples.

Here the CDR3 reads CAIRKVGYLTSTDTQYF. CDR3 in DNA: TGTGCTATCCGTAAAGTGGGCTACCTGACTAGCACAGATACGCAGTATTTT. The rearrangement joins TRBV12-3 or TRBV12-4 to TRBJ2-3; D is unresolved. The CDR3 is 17 amino acids.

V usage is TRBV4-1 and J usage is TRBJ2-2; a weak D match, TRBD2 (8 bases). CDR1 is MGHRA and CDR2 is YSYEKL in the germline V gene. The CDR3 totals 19 residues. V dropped 1 base and J dropped 11 bases, with 29 bases sitting between them. CDR3 DNA: TGCGCCAGCAGCCAAGGACTAGCGAGGGGGCTAGGGGACATCGGAGAGCTGTTTTTT. This sequence encodes CASSQGLARGLGDIGELFF.

The chain carries TRBV6-5 and TRBJ2-3; D is undetermined. This CDR3 spans 15 amino acids. The germline V gene encodes CDR1 MNHEY and CDR2 SVGAGI. V gave up 5 bases and J gave up 3 bases, with 15 bases separating them. DNA of the CDR3: TGTGCCAGCAGTCCCAGCCTCGGCGCTACAGATACGCAGTATTTT. It specifies CASSPSLGATDTQYF.

There are a few counts of this clonotype. The V gene is TRBV6-5, the J gene TRBJ2-7, with 9 bases identical to TRBD1. CDR3 size: 14 residues. The V and J ends lost 8 bases and 0 bases, in that order; junction bases with no gene match: 5. Germline assignment: CDR1 MNHEY and CDR2 SVGAGI. The CDR3 DNA reads TGTGCCAGCGTCGGACAGGGGAGCTCCTACGAGCAGTACTTC. Encoded protein: CASVGQGSSYEQYF.

V is TRBV24-1 and J is TRBJ2-1; the D call may be TRBD1 or TRBD2 (7 bases each). With 4 bases removed from V and 8 bases from J, the gap between germline ends came to 17 bases. This CDR3 contains 15 residues. Germline CDR1 reads KGHDR; CDR2 reads SFDVKD. The CDR3 spells CATSDGRGGFDEQFF. Here the CDR3 DNA reads TGTGCCACCAGTGACGGCAGGGGGGGTTTCGATGAGCAGTTCTTC.

There are a few counts of this clonotype. This chain joins TRBV5-6 and TRBJ2-5; TRBD2 matches 12 bases. The V gene end was trimmed by 3 bases and the J gene end by 6 bases; junction bases not matched to a gene: 9. The CDR3 is 16 residues long. Germline-derived CDR1 and CDR2 are SGHDT and YYEEEE. DNA of the CDR3: TGTGCCAGCAGCTCTTTGACTAGCGGGGGATGGAAGACCCAGTACTTC. Protein product: CASSSLTSGGWKTQYF.

This clonotype has ten or more counts. This chain uses TRBV6-1 with TRBJ2-1; D might be TRBD1 (6 bases). Trimming left V 8 bases short and J 4 bases short, with 21 bases between. CDR1 is MNHNS, CDR2 SASEGT, per germline. The CDR3 spans 16 residues. This chain's CDR3 is CASHSTGKGVYNEQFF. The DNA of the CDR3 is TGTGCCAGCCACTCTACCGGGAAGGGGGTATACAATGAGCAGTTCTTC.

This clonotype was observed once. The chain has TRBV27 and TRBJ2-3, with a possible D match to TRBD1 (6 bases). CDR3 length: 17 amino acids. The V and J ends lost 4 bases and 1 base respectively, with 18 bases between them. CDR1 is MNHEY, CDR2 SMNVEV, per germline (reference sequence). CDR3 coding DNA: TGTGCCAGCAGTTCAACGGCCGGGGCAGGGGGCACAGATACGCAGTATTTT. It specifies CASSSTAGAGGTDTQYF.

The rearrangement links TRBV7-6 to TRBJ2-5; 12 bases agree with TRBD2. V was pared by 1 base and J by 1 base, with 7 bases of the junction left unmatched. The CDR3 is 18 amino acids. The germline V gene has CDR1 SGHVS and CDR2 FNYEAQ. DNA of the CDR3: TGTGCCAGCAGCTTAGTGACTAGCGGGGGCCCCGCCCAAGAGACCCAGTACTTC. It yields the protein CASSLVTSGGPAQETQYF.

To note about this clonotype: An end of the junction does not agree with germline; a read error may underlie this. The V and J genes are TRBV6-2 or TRBV6-3 and TRBJ2-5; D not resolved. This CDR3 region has 13 residues. The germline V gene encodes CDR1 MNHEY and CDR2 SVGEGT. CDR3 protein: CVSSPRHQETQYF. The CDR3 DNA sequence: TGTGTCAGCAGCCCCAGACACCAAGAGACCCAGTACTTC.

The chain joins TRBV5-6 to TRBJ2-5; the D is unclear. CDR3 length equals 11 residues. Germline CDR1 SGHDT, CDR2 YYEEEE. Trimming stripped 2 bases from V and 10 bases from J, with 9 bases between. CDR3 sequence (DNA): TGTGCCAGCAGCTTTGGAGAGGTCCAGTACTTC. Amino acid sequence: CASSFGEVQYF.

The genes are TRBV6-5 and TRBJ2-7; no clear D. The V gene lost 0 bases and the J gene lost 0 bases, with 18 bases spanning the gap. Germline V gives CDR1 MNHEY, CDR2 SVGAGI. The CDR3 has 18 amino acids. The CDR3 sequence: CASSYSGPADPISYEQYF. CDR3 bases: TGTGCCAGCAGTTACTCGGGTCCTGCGGACCCCATCTCCTACGAGCAGTACTTC.

The genes are TRBV10-3 and TRBJ2-1, with a possible D match to TRBD1 (5 bases). The CDR3 loop spans 14 amino acids. V dropped 2 bases and J dropped 8 bases, with 13 bases sitting between them. Germline V gene lookup returns CDR1 ENHRY and CDR2 SYGVKD. CDR3 residues: CAISELGPLDEQFF. The CDR3 DNA is TGTGCCATCAGTGAGCTGGGGCCTTTGGATGAGCAGTTCTTC.

The chain has TRBV6-1 and TRBJ1-6, with 7 bases aligning to TRBD1. Trimming removed 6 bases from V and 10 bases from J; junction bases left unmatched: 12. Germline V gene data show CDR1 as MNHNS and CDR2 as SASEGT. The CDR3 loop spans 15 amino acids. CDR3 bases: TGTGCCAGCAGACCGACAGGGTCAAGGGAGTCACCCCTCCACTTT. Protein: CASRPTGSRESPLHF.

The chain employs TRBV7-6 and TRBJ1-2; D uncertain. The CDR3 totals 12 residues. Trimming shortened V by 5 bases and J by 7 bases, and 11 bases separated the two germline ends. The germline V gene has CDR1 SGHVS and CDR2 FNYEAQ. The CDR3 sequence: CASSILRSGYTF. DNA of the CDR3: TGTGCCAGCAGCATACTTCGCAGTGGCTACACCTTC.

This clonotype was found many times. This sequence joins TRBV4-1 and TRBJ1-1; D uncertain. Trimming removed 0 bases at V and 1 base at J, with 12 bases between. This CDR3 is 16 amino acids long. The V gene's germline CDR1 is MGHRA and CDR2 YSYEKL. CDR3 DNA: TGCGCCAGCAGCCAAGATAAAGGGCTCCCGAACACTGAAGCTTTCTTT. Translating gives CASSQDKGLPNTEAFF.

In its sample, this clonotype was seen once. V and J are TRBV6-2 or TRBV6-3 and TRBJ2-7, with 9 bases matching TRBD1. The germline CDR1 and CDR2 sequences are MNHEY and SVGEGT. V shed 7 bases and J 4 bases; nucleotides not matched to a gene: 8. The CDR3 has 14 amino acids. CDR3 protein: CASNPGQGVYEQYV. In DNA, the CDR3 is TGTGCCAGCAACCCGGGACAGGGAGTTTACGAGCAGTACGTC.

This clonotype was observed a handful of times. This chain uses TRBV7-2 with TRBJ2-6, with 9 bases identical to TRBD1. V trimming: 2 bases; J trimming: 0 bases; junction bases outside the gene matches: 14. The germline gives CDR1 SGHTA, CDR2 FQGNSA. CDR3 size: 21 residues. CDR3 bases: TGTGCCAGCAGCTTACGGCCCCCCGGGGACAGGGCTCTCTCTGGGGCCAACGTCCTGACTTTC. Amino acids: CASSLRPPGDRALSGANVLTF.

In its sample, this clonotype was seen many times. The V call is TRBV7-6, the J call TRBJ2-7, with a weak D call TRBD2 (6 bases). Trimming removed 5 bases from V and 3 bases from J, with 8 bases in between. The germline V gene has CDR1 SGHVS and CDR2 FNYEAQ. CDR3 length: 12 residues. As DNA, the CDR3 is TGTGCCAGCAGCGTGGGAGGCTACGAGCAGTACTTC. This encodes CASSVGGYEQYF.

This chain connects TRBV4-2 to TRBJ2-2; D is uncertain. This CDR3 spans 17 amino acids. The germline CDR1 and CDR2 sequences are LGHNA and YNFKEQ. The V gene lost 1 base and the J gene lost 0 bases, with 12 bases spanning the gap. The CDR3 sequence is CASSQGLWETNTGELFF. The CDR3 nucleotides are TGTGCCAGCAGCCAAGGGTTGTGGGAAACGAACACCGGGGAGCTGTTTTTT.